The rows below give T cell receptor beta chains drawn from one sample of a study of T-cell memory formation after mild COVID-19. TCRdb independently ran MiXCR on the 5' RACE reads; one entry per CDR3 protein. The repertoire has around 160,000 distinct CDR3 sequences, around a tenth of them found once; the top ten carry roughly 3.8%. The material sequenced was PBMCs or a T cell subset sorted from them (not recorded which). Receptors were obtained from a man younger than 30 who had mild COVID-19 (a few samples of this study predate the infection). Cell type and time point are not known. The CDR3 runs from the conserved cysteine through the conserved F or W. The D gene is left open where the match is weak. Clone size is given for some rows only: seen once, a few or many times, or a class if the clone is expanded.

d_call,v_call,clone_size,j_call,cdr3_aa,cdr3_nt
TRBD1,TRBV6-1,-,TRBJ1-2,CASSVQGSNYGYTF,TGTGCCAGCAGTGTACAGGGGTCAAACTATGGCTACACCTTC
TRBD2,TRBV7-2,-,TRBJ2-5,CASSLAAGGPSKTQYF,TGTGCCAGCAGCTTAGCGGCGGGGGGGCCTTCAAAGACCCAGTACTTC
-,TRBV5-1,-,TRBJ1-1,CASSFYRPGVNPNTEAFF,TGCGCCAGCAGCTTTTACCGGCCAGGCGTTAACCCGAACACTGAAGCTTTCTTT
-,TRBV5-1,few,TRBJ1-4,CASSQSGATNEKLFF,TGCGCCAGTTCACAGTCAGGGGCAACTAATGAAAAACTGTTTTTT
TRBD1,TRBV7-3,few,TRBJ1-6,CASSSPGQSNSPLHF,TGTGCCAGCAGCTCACCGGGACAGTCAAATTCACCCCTCCACTTT
TRBD2,TRBV20-1,-,TRBJ2-7,CSARPSGSSYEQYF,TGCAGTGCTAGACCTAGCGGGAGCTCCTACGAGCAGTACTTC
-,TRBV5-1,few,TRBJ2-5,CASSLGAQGVEETQYF,TGCGCCAGCAGCTTGGGGGCCCAGGGTGTTGAAGAGACCCAGTACTTC
-,TRBV29-1,few,TRBJ1-3,CSVVTSSGNTIYF,TGCAGCGTTGTTACGAGCTCTGGAAACACCATATATTTT
-,TRBV20-1,-,TRBJ2-7,CSAMDRRGGYEQYF,TGCAGTGCCATGGACCGCAGGGGTGGTTACGAGCAGTACTTC
-,TRBV4-3,few,TRBJ2-5,CASSRYSGGRGETQYF,TGCGCCAGCAGCCGTTATAGCGGCGGGCGGGGAGAGACCCAGTACTTC
-,TRBV5-4,-,TRBJ1-6,CASSVDGGLGSPLHF,TGTGCCAGCAGCGTCGATGGCGGCTTGGGTTCACCCCTCCACTTT
-,TRBV27,few,TRBJ2-7,CASIESGSEQYF,TGTGCCAGCATTGAATCGGGGTCCGAGCAGTACTTC
-,TRBV30,-,TRBJ1-1,CAWSVILELHF,TGTGCCTGGAGTGTAATATTAGAACTTCACTTT
-,TRBV12-3/TRBV12-4,-,TRBJ1-4,CASGREHYEKLFF,TGTGCCAGCGGGCGGGAGCACTATGAAAAACTGTTTTTT
-,TRBV7-6,-,TRBJ2-1,CASSRRTVGVDEQFF,TGTGCCAGCAGCCGAAGAACGGTGGGGGTAGATGAGCAGTTCTTC
-,TRBV11-2,many,TRBJ2-5,CASRGYQETQYF,TGTGCCAGCCGGGGGTACCAAGAGACCCAGTACTTC
TRBD1,TRBV4-1,-,TRBJ2-7,CASSLGTGGASYEQYF,TGCGCCAGCAGCCTAGGGACAGGGGGCGCATCCTACGAGCAGTACTTC
-,TRBV6-2/TRBV6-3,-,TRBJ2-1,CASRTSPFLSEQFF,TGTGCCAGCAGGACCAGCCCCTTTCTTAGCGAGCAGTTCTTC
TRBD1,TRBV27,many,TRBJ1-6,CASSRRSGTGDSPLHF,TGTGCCAGCAGTCGACGATCCGGGACAGGGGATTCACCCCTCCACTTT
TRBD1,TRBV27,-,TRBJ2-7,CASSLQGVYEQYF,TGTGCCAGCAGTTTACAGGGGGTGTACGAGCAGTACTTC
-,TRBV4-3,few,TRBJ2-1,CASSQVSKPLNEQFF,TGCGCCAGCAGCCAAGTTTCTAAACCTCTCAATGAGCAGTTCTTC
-,TRBV6-2/TRBV6-3,many,TRBJ2-5,CASSYLDSQETQYF,TGTGCCAGCAGTTACCTGGACAGCCAAGAGACCCAGTACTTC
TRBD1,TRBV29-1,many,TRBJ2-7,CSVQTGGTYPSDEQYF,TGCAGCGTCCAGACAGGGGGAACGTATCCCAGTGACGAGCAGTACTTC
TRBD1,TRBV5-5,many,TRBJ1-4,CASSYEGTGEKLFF,TGTGCCAGCAGCTACGAAGGGACAGGGGAAAAACTGTTTTTT
-,TRBV4-1,many,TRBJ2-3,CASSQGPESDTQYF,TGCGCCAGCAGCCAAGGTCCAGAATCAGATACGCAGTATTTT
TRBD1,TRBV5-1,many,TRBJ1-6,CASSIGQGDNNSPLHF,TGCGCCAGCAGCATCGGACAGGGTGACAATAATTCACCCCTCCACTTT
-,TRBV5-6,few,TRBJ2-5,CASSGGGPYDHQYF,TGTGCCAGCAGTGGAGGGGGGCCTTACGATCACCAGTACTTC
TRBD1,TRBV9,-,TRBJ1-5,CASSGGQGGQWPQHF,TGTGCCAGCAGCGGAGGTCAGGGGGGCCAATGGCCCCAGCATTTT
TRBD1,TRBV4-3,-,TRBJ1-2,CASSQVGQGVNYGYTF,TGCGCCAGCAGCCAAGTGGGACAGGGGGTAAACTATGGCTACACCTTC
TRBD1,TRBV18,-,TRBJ2-7,CASSPPRTGGYEQYF,TGTGCCAGCTCACCACCTAGGACAGGGGGTTACGAGCAGTACTTC
TRBD2,TRBV7-3,-,TRBJ2-1,CASSRTAGGNEQFF,TGTGCCAGCAGCCGTACAGCGGGAGGAAATGAGCAGTTCTTC
TRBD1,TRBV7-9,-,TRBJ2-2,CASSSWTGSIGELFF,TGTGCCAGCAGTTCCTGGACAGGGTCGATCGGGGAGCTGTTTTTT
-,TRBV7-9,few,TRBJ1-6,CASSQTGRYSPLHF,TGTGCCAGCAGCCAAACCGGGAGATACTCACCCCTCCACTTT
-,TRBV5-1,many,TRBJ2-7,CASSLFSGSYYEQYF,TGCGCCAGCAGCTTGTTCTCGGGCAGTTACTACGAGCAGTACTTC
-,TRBV20-1,few,TRBJ2-5,CSARYRDQETQYF,TGCAGTGCTAGGTACAGAGATCAAGAGACCCAGTACTTC
-,TRBV18,few,TRBJ1-6,CASSPPEGYNSPLHF,TGTGCCAGCTCACCACCTGAGGGTTATAATTCACCCCTCCACTTT
-,TRBV6-5,-,TRBJ2-6,CASSPRVSGANVLTF,TGTGCCAGCAGTCCGCGGGTTTCTGGGGCCAACGTCCTGACTTTC
-,TRBV20-1,-,TRBJ1-4,CSARADANEKLFF,TGCAGTGCTAGGGCGGATGCTAATGAAAAACTGTTTTTT
TRBD1,TRBV7-2,few,TRBJ2-3,CASSLDRGTSTQYF,TGTGCCAGCAGCTTGGACAGGGGCACGAGTACGCAGTATTTT
-,TRBV7-9,-,TRBJ1-2,CASSLARLGANYGYTF,TGTGCCAGCAGCTTAGCGCGCTTGGGAGCTAACTATGGCTACACCTTC
TRBD2,TRBV4-2,-,TRBJ2-5,CASSQDQRGVETQYF,TGTGCCAGCAGCCAAGATCAGCGGGGGGTAGAGACCCAGTACTTC
TRBD1,TRBV2,-,TRBJ2-7,CASSGTGGSYEQYF,TGTGCCAGCAGTGGAACAGGGGGCTCCTACGAGCAGTACTTC
-,TRBV6-5,few,TRBJ1-2,CASRRGGAGGYTF,TGTGCCAGCAGACGGGGGGGTGCTGGGGGCTACACCTTC
-,TRBV7-3,many,TRBJ2-7,CASSLRRGAPYEQYF,TGTGCCAGCAGCTTAAGGAGGGGGGCCCCCTACGAGCAGTACTTC
-,TRBV20-1,many,TRBJ2-3,CSARGGYTDTQYF,TGCAGTGCTAGAGGAGGGTACACAGATACGCAGTATTTT
-,TRBV9,-,TRBJ2-5,CASSGSNRVGEETQYF,TGTGCCAGCAGCGGATCAAACAGGGTAGGAGAAGAGACCCAGTACTTC
TRBD1,TRBV10-3,-,TRBJ2-5,CATPDRGHETQETQYF,TGTGCCACCCCGGACAGGGGGCATGAAACCCAAGAGACCCAGTACTTC
-,TRBV5-6,many,TRBJ2-3,CASSLEEWTDRGDTQYF,TGTGCCAGCAGCTTGGAGGAATGGACGGACCGCGGAGATACGCAGTATTTT
-,TRBV7-2,few,TRBJ2-3,CASSSTSADTQYF,TGTGCCAGCAGCTCGACTAGTGCCGATACGCAGTATTTT
-,TRBV12-3/TRBV12-4,-,TRBJ1-5,CASSGTAVNQPQHF,TGTGCCAGCAGCGGCACAGCTGTTAATCAGCCCCAGCATTTT
-,TRBV27,-,TRBJ2-2,CASSLWSSWYPGELFF,TGTGCCAGCAGTTTATGGTCCTCGTGGTATCCCGGGGAGCTGTTTTTT
TRBD2,TRBV12-3/TRBV12-4,many,TRBJ2-5,CASSFPGGEETQYF,TGTGCCAGCAGTTTTCCGGGGGGGGAGGAGACCCAGTACTTC
-,TRBV20-1,few,TRBJ1-4,CSAARFSIPGRQHEKLFF,TGCAGTGCTGCCCGTTTTTCGATCCCCGGACGGCAGCATGAAAAACTGTTTTTT
-,TRBV7-2,-,TRBJ1-2,CASSPDSYGYTF,TGTGCCAGCAGCCCGGACAGTTATGGCTACACCTTC
-,TRBV10-1,few,TRBJ1-4,CATFSRTWNEKLFF,TGCGCCACCTTCTCGCGGACATGGAATGAAAAACTGTTTTTT
-,TRBV5-1,few,TRBJ2-7,CASSPIIDGEQYF,TGCGCCAGCAGCCCCATAATTGATGGCGAGCAGTACTTC
-,TRBV5-5,-,TRBJ2-3,CASSFGVMGDTQYF,TGTGCCAGCAGCTTCGGGGTAATGGGGGATACGCAGTATTTT